Listed here are 9 T cell receptor beta chains from one sample, sequenced in a study of identical twins. TCRdb processed the 5' RACE reads anew with MiXCR; each CDR3 protein has one entry. The data hold roughly 350,000 distinct CDR3 sequences, with over 9% observed a single time. The same data also contributed to another study, on yellow fever vaccine responses in identical twins.

Source material: CD8+ T cells sorted from blood. These receptors originate from a woman aged 18-30 years in good health.

This clonotype came up a few times. Here the CDR3 reads CSANPLAGAEETQYF. The CDR3 DNA follows: TGCAGTGCAAATCCTCTAGCGGGGGCCGAAGAGACCCAGTACTTC. V usage is TRBV20-1 and J usage is TRBJ2-5; TRBD2 matches at 10 bases. Looked up from germline, CDR1 is DFQATT and CDR2 is SNEGSKA (reference sequence). Losses at the gene ends were 6 bases for V and 3 bases for J; bases not matched to a gene: 10. The CDR3 loop spans 15 amino acids.

This clonotype was seen a few times. The chain combines TRBV5-1 with TRBJ1-2; no clear D gene. This CDR3 has 15 amino acids. CDR1 is SGHRS, CDR2 YFSETQ, per germline. V was cut by 5 bases and J by 6 bases, with 20 bases left in between. CDR3 region: CASSRLSQTNDGYTF. CDR3 bases: TGCGCCAGCAGTCGGTTGAGCCAGACCAACGATGGCTACACCTTC.

This clonotype was seen just once. The chain carries TRBV10-2 and TRBJ2-3; 7 bases align to TRBD2. The CDR3 spans 16 residues. Germline CDR1 WSHSY, CDR2 SAAADI. Losses at the gene ends were 1 base for V and 3 bases for J; bases not matched to a gene: 7. This CDR3 is CASSEWSSGQTDTQYF. The CDR3 DNA follows: TGCGCCAGCAGTGAGTGGTCTAGCGGACAAACAGATACGCAGTATTTT.

This clonotype was seen a few times. The chain links TRBV24-1 to TRBJ2-1, with TRBD2 matching over 13 bases. The CDR3 length is 18 residues. V lost 4 bases and J lost 0; bases outside the gene matches: 5. Germline loops: CDR1 KGHDR, CDR2 SFDVKD. The CDR3 nucleotides are TGTGCCACCAGTGAGCTAGGGACTAGCGGGGACTCCTACAATGAGCAGTTCTTC. Protein sequence: CATSELGTSGDSYNEQFF.

This clonotype appeared a few times. The chain has TRBV5-1 and TRBJ2-3, with 13 bases lining up with TRBD2. The germline gives CDR1 SGHRS, CDR2 YFSETQ. The CDR3 covers 18 residues. Trimming removed 0 bases from V and 1 base from J; junction bases left unmatched: 5. This CDR3 reads CASSLVLAGGLGTDTQYF. The CDR3 DNA follows: TGCGCCAGCAGCTTGGTACTAGCGGGAGGGCTCGGCACAGATACGCAGTATTTT.

As to this clonotype: A much larger clone differs by one base, so this may be a read error. CDR3 sequence: CSASEKEYNEQFF. The CDR3 DNA follows: TGCAGCGCCAGCGAGAAGGAGTACAATGAGCAGTTCTTC. The rearrangement joins TRBV29-1 to TRBJ2-1; no clear D. CDR3 length equals 13 residues. Looked up from germline, CDR1 is SQVTM and CDR2 is ANQGSEA. V lost 7 bases to trimming and J lost 4 bases, with 14 bases between them.

J is TRBJ2-3 and V is TRBV7-9; D is perhaps TRBD2 (5 bases). CDR1 SEHNR and CDR2 FQNEAQ come from the germline V gene (reference sequence). This CDR3 is 14 amino acids long. Trimming shortened V by 7 bases and J by 2 bases, and 13 bases separated the two germline ends. The CDR3, as DNA: TGTGCCAGCACCTCCCGGGGTCACACAGATACGCAGTATTTT. Its translation: CASTSRGHTDTQYF.

This clonotype was detected only a few times. The V call is TRBV19, the J call TRBJ2-3; perhaps TRBD2 as D (5 bases). This CDR3 comprises 13 residues. Trimming removed 5 bases from V and 5 bases from J, with 11 bases in between. CDR1 and CDR2 from the germline V gene are LNHDA and SQIVND (reference sequence). The CDR3 reads CASSPSGIDTQYF. The CDR3 bases are TGTGCCAGTAGTCCCTCGGGGATAGATACGCAGTATTTT.

The chain combines TRBV12-3 or TRBV12-4 with TRBJ2-5; TRBD2 matches 14 bases. The V segment lost 4 bases and the J segment 5 bases; nucleotides outside the gene matches: 18. The CDR3 totals 20 residues. CDR3: CASSSQGLAGGGVLRETQYF. The DNA for the CDR3 is TGTGCCAGCAGTTCCCAAGGACTAGCGGGAGGAGGGGTTCTTAGGGAGACCCAGTACTTC.